This T cell receptor (beta chain) stems from a study of vaccination and CD4 T cells after COVID-19 (dated by TCRdb to between 2021 and 2022). Broadly, across the study: Six males and four females were included in the convalescent cohort, with two Hispanic individuals, seven Caucasians, two Asians and one multiracial person represented. Participants received two doses of either the Pfizer-BioNTech BNT162b2 vaccine (n=8) or the Moderna mRNA-1273 vaccine (n=2). Post-COVID blood samples from convalescent patients were collected a median of around 110 days after diagnosis, with a range of roughly 30 to 170 days. Post-vaccine blood samples were obtained a median of around 74 days after the second vaccine dose, with a range of about 13 to 250 days. Culture stimuli were overlapping spike peptide pools from SARS-CoV-2 and from the common cold coronaviruses HCoV-NL63, HCoV-OC43 and HCoV-229E. Control cultures used a CEFX viral epitope pool as positive control, an HIV-1 Nef peptide pool as negative control, or no peptide. The spike-specific CD4+ TCR repertoire was compared before and after mRNA vaccination in under 11 COVID-19 convalescent patients and several infection-naive healthy vaccine recipients. Memory CD4+ T cell crossreactivity between SARS-CoV-2 and common cold coronavirus spike proteins was assessed at the TCR clonotype level in an earlier paper using these donors. What the authors observed across the whole study: Among convalescent patients, a median approximately 88% of the SARS-CoV-2-reactive clones seen after vaccination appeared only after vaccination, which suggests priming specific to the vaccine. An increase in the median number of SARS-CoV-2-reactive clonotypes from approximately 21 after infection to about 39 after vaccination was observed, but the change was not found to be significant. Only a relatively small number of convalescent patients were included in the study, and early timepoints following natural infection were not analyzed. Nearly all vaccine-specific clones in convalescent patients (304 of 307) were mono-reactive for SARS-CoV-2 spike rather than cross-reactive with common cold coronaviruses.

The sample's treatment or condition, from its label and the paper: approximately 9-day PBMC culture with coronavirus spike peptide pools or control peptides (ViraFEST assay). CD4+ T cells from unexposed donors were collected before the COVID-19 pandemic (2011-2018). To expand antigen-specific T cells with peptide pools and then pick out the expanded clonotypes through TCR sequencing, the study relied on the ViraFEST assay. PBMCs were cultured at around 2 million per well in IMDM supplemented with 5% human AB serum and about 10 IU/ml IL-2, with approximately 9.2 ug/ml peptide pools added. On days 3 and 7, half of the culture medium was replaced with fresh IL-2-containing medium. Once the cells had been in culture for around 10 days, the EasySep CD4+ T cell isolation kit was used to isolate CD4+ T cells by negative selection. As cell numbers permitted, CD4+ T cells from unexposed donors were tested for reactivity to SARS-CoV-2 S and N and to four common cold coronavirus spike pools. Ficoll-Paque Plus gradient centrifugation was used to isolate PBMCs from whole blood, and the isolated PBMCs were then either used fresh or cryopreserved at -140C. Triplicate wells were generally used for each culture condition. Leukapheresis product for the unexposed donors was purchased commercially.

Note on this clonotype: The target of this receptor is not known. Base qualities are not at hand, and no much larger clone is one base apart.

The library relied on PCR. At the Johns Hopkins FTIC core, DNA from the cultured CD4+ T cells underwent TCR sequencing with the Oncomine TCR Beta short-read assay. Genomic DNA was extracted from the cultured CD4+ T cells with the QIAamp micro DNA kit. Oncomine TCR Beta libraries from cultured CD4+ T cells were pooled with unique dual indexes and sequenced on an Illumina iSeq 100. As for the authors' bioinformatics: Non-productive sequences were filtered out, and CDR3s that did not start with C, did not end with F or W, or were shorter than 7 amino acids were discarded. Antigen-specific clonotypes were identified with the MANAFEST web application by comparing peptide-stimulated wells with reference and other culture wells. Positive clones required FDR below 0.05, an odds ratio above 5, and productive frequency above 0.1% in at least two of three replicate wells. Cross-reactive clonotypes were defined as significantly expanded in both SARS-CoV-2 spike wells and at least one common cold coronavirus spike condition. Similarity between CDR3 sequences was evaluated in R version 3.6.1 using Levenshtein distances (stringdist) and unrooted phylogenetic trees (ape). TCRdb redid the processing of the public reads, applying fastp at Q25 and MiXCR, and retained in-frame beta chains. Entries that share a CDR3 protein sequence are merged under the most common genes and DNA. The V and J calls follow TCRdb's processing rather than the paper's. In all, the sample holds fewer than 7,500 distinct CDR3 sequences, and around two fifths of those were seen once. The ten largest clones add up to roughly two fifths of the sample.

The sample consisted of CD4+ T cells from blood, cultured in vitro. The origin of this receptor is a human donor in good health.

The CDR3 region: CSAPIPEAGPNTEAFF. The sequence in DNA is TGCAGTGCTCCAATACCTGAGGCGGGGCCTAACACTGAAGCTTTCTTT. Recombination joined TRBV20-1 with TRBJ1-1; perhaps TRBD1 is the D gene, with 5 bases matching. V was cut back by 5 bases and J by 2 bases, leaving a gap of 21 bases between them. CDR1 and CDR2, looked up from the germline V gene (reference sequence), are DFQATT and SNEGSKA. The CDR3 numbers 16 residues from cysteine through phenylalanine. Solely the CDR3 DNA is kept, with 48 bases framed from the first base.